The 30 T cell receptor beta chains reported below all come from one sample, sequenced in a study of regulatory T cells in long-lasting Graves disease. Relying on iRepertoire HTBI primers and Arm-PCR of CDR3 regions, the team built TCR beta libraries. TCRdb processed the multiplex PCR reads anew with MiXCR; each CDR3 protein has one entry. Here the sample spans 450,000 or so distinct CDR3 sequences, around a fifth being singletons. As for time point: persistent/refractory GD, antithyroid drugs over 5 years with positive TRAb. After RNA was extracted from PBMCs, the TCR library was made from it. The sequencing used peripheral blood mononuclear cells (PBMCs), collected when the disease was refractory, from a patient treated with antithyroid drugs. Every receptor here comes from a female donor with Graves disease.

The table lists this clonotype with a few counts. The CDR3 region has the DNA TGTGCCTGGTTGAGGGCCGGGGTAGGCTACACCTTC. Its translation: CAWLRAGVGYTF. The rearrangement links TRBV30 to TRBJ1-2; D gene ambiguous. V gave up 5 bases and J gave up 8 bases, with 15 bases separating them. Germline CDR1 GTSNPN, CDR2 SVGIG (reference sequence). This CDR3 region has 12 residues.

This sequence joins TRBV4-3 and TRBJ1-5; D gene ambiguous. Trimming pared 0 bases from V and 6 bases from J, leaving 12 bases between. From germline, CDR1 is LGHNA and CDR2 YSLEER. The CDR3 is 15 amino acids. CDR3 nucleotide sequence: TGCGCCAGCAGCCAAGATAAGAGCCCCGGTCAGCCCCAGCATTTT. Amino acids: CASSQDKSPGQPQHF.

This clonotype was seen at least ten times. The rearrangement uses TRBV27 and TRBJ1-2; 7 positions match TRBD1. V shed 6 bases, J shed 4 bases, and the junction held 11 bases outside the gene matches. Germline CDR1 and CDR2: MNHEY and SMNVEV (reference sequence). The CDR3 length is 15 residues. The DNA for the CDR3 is TGTGCCAGCAGAGATCAACAGGGGACCGCCTATGGCTACACCTTC. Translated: CASRDQQGTAYGYTF.

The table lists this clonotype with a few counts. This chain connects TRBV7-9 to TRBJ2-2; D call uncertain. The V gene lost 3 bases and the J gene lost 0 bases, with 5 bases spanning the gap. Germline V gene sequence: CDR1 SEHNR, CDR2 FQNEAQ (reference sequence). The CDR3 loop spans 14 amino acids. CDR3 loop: CASSFPPNTGELFF. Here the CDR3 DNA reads TGTGCCAGCAGCTTCCCGCCGAACACCGGGGAGCTGTTTTTT.

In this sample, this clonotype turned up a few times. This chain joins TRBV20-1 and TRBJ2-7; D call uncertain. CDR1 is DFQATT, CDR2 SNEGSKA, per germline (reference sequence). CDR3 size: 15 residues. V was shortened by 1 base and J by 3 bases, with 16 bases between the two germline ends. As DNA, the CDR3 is TGCAGTGCTAGAGGTGGAGACCGAAGGTTCTACGAGCAGTACTTC. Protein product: CSARGGDRRFYEQYF.

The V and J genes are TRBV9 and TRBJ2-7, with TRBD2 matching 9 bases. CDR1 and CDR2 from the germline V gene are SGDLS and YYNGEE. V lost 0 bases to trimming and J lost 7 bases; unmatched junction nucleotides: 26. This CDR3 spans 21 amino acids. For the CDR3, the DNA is TGTGCCAGCAGCGTAGCTCGGGATAGCGGGGGACTCTCATCTTCCCCGAGGGAGCAGTACTTC. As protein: CASSVARDSGGLSSSPREQYF.

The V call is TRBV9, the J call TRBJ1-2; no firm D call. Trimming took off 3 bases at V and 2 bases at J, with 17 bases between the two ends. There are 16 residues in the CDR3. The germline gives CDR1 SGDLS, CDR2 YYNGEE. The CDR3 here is CASSGRKGFRNYGYTF. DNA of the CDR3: TGTGCCAGCAGCGGCCGAAAAGGGTTCAGAAACTATGGCTACACCTTC. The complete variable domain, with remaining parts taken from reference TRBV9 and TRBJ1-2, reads DSGVTQTPKHLITATGQRVTLRCSPRSGDLSVYWYQQSLDQGLQFLIQYYNGEERAKGNILERFSAQQFPDLHSELNLSSLELGDSALYFCASSGRKGFRNYGYTFGSGTRLTVV.

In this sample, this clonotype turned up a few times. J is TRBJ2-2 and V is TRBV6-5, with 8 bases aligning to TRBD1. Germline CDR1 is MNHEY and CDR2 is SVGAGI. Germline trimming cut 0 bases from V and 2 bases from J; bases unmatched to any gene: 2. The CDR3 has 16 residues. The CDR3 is CASSYSQGANTGELFF. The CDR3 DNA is TGTGCCAGCAGTTACTCGCAGGGGGCTAACACCGGGGAGCTGTTTTTT.

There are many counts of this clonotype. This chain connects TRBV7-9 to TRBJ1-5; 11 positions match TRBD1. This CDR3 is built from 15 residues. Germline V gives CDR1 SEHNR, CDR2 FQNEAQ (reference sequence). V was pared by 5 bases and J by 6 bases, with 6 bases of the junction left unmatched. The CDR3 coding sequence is TGTGCCAGCAGCCGCGGGACAGGGGGTACTCAGCCCCAGCATTTT. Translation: CASSRGTGGTQPQHF. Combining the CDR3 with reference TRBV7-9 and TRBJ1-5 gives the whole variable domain DTGVSQNPRHKITKRGQNVTFRCDPISEHNRLYWYRQTLGQGPEFLTYFQNEAQLEKSRLLSDRFSAERPKGSFSTLEIQRTEQGDSAMYLCASSRGTGGTQPQHFGDGTRLSIL.

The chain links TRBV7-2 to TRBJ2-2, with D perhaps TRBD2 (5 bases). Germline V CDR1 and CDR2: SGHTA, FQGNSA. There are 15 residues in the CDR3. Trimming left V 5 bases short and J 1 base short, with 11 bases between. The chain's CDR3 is CASSPSLGNTGELFF. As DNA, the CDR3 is TGTGCCAGCAGCCCTAGCTTGGGGAACACCGGGGAGCTGTTTTTT.

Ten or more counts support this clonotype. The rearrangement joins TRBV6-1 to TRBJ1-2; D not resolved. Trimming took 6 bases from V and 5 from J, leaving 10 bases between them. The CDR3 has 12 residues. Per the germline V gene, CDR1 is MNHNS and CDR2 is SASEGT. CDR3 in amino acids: CASSERFYGYTF. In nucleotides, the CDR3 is TGTGCCAGCAGCGAAAGGTTTTATGGCTACACCTTC.

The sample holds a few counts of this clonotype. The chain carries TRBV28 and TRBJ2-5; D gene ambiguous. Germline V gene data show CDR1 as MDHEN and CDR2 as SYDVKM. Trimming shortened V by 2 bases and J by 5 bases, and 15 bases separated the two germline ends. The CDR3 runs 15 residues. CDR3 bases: TGTGCCAGCAGTTTAGGGGTTCCAGGTCGTGAGACCCAGTACTTC. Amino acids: CASSLGVPGRETQYF.

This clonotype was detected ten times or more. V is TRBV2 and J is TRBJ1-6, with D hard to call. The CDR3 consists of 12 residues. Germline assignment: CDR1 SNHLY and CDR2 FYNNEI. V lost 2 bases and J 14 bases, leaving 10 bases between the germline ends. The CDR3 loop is CASSEFGQSLHF. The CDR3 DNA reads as TGTGCCAGCAGTGAATTTGGTCAATCCCTCCACTTT.

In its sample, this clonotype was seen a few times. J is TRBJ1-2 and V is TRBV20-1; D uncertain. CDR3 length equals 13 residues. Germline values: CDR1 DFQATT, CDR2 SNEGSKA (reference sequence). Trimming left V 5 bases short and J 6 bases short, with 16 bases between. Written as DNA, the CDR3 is TGCAGTGCTCCCGGGAATCCCGGCGATGGCTACACCTTC. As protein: CSAPGNPGDGYTF.

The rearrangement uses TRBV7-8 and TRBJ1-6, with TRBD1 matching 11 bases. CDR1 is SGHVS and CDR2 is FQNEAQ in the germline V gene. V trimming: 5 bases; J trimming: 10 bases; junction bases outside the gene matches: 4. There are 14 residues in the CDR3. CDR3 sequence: CASSRDRGVSPLHF. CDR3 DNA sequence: TGTGCCAGCAGCCGGGACAGGGGGGTGTCACCCCTCCACTTT.

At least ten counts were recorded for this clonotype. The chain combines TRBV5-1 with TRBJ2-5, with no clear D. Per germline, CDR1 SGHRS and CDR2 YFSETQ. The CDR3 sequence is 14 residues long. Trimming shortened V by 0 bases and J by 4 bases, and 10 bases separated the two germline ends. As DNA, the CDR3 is TGCGCCAGCAGCTTGGCGGTTCATCGAGAGACCCAGTACTTC. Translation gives CASSLAVHRETQYF.

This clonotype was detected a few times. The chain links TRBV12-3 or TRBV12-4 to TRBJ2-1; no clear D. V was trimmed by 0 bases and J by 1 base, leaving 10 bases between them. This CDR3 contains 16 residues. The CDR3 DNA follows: TGTGCCAGCAGTTTAGCCCACTCAGGATCCTACAATGAGCAGTTCTTC. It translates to CASSLAHSGSYNEQFF.

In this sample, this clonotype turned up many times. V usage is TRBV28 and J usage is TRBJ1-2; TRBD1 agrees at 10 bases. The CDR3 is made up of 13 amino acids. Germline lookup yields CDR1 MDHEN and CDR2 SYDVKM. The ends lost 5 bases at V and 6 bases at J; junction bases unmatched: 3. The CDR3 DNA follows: TGTGCCAGCAGTCCGGACAGGGGGAATGGCTACACCTTC. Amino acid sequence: CASSPDRGNGYTF.

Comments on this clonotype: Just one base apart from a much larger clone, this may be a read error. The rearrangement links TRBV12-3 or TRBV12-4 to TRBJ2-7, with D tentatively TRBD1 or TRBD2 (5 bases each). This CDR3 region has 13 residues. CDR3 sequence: CASSLSSRTHITF. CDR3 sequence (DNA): TGTGCCAGCAGTTTATCTAGCAGGACACACATCACCTTC.

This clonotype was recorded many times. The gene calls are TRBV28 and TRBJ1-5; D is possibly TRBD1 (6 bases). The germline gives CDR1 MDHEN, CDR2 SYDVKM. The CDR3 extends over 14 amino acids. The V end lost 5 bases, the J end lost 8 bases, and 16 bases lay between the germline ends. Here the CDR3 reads CASSLQGNLEPQHF. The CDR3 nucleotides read TGTGCCAGCAGTCTACAGGGAAATCTGGAGCCCCAGCATTTT.

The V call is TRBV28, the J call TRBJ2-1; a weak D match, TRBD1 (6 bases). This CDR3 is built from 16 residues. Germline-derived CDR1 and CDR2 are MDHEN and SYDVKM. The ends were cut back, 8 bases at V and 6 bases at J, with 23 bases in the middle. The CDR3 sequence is CASETRVQGTGNEQFF. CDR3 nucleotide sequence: TGTGCCAGCGAGACCCGGGTACAGGGCACGGGCAATGAGCAGTTCTTC.

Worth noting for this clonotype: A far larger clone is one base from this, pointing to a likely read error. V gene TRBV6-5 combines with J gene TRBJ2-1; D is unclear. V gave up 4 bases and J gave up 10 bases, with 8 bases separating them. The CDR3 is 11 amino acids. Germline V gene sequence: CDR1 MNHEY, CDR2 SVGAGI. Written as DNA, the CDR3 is TGTGCCAGCAGTTCAGCCTACGAGCAGTTCTTC. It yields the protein CASSSAYEQFF.

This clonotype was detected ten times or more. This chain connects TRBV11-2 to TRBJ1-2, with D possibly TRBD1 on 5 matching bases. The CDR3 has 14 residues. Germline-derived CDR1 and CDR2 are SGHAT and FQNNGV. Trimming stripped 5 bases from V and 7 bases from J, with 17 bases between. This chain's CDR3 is CASSTQPGSGGYTF. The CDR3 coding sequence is TGTGCCAGCAGCACGCAACCAGGGTCTGGTGGCTACACCTTC.

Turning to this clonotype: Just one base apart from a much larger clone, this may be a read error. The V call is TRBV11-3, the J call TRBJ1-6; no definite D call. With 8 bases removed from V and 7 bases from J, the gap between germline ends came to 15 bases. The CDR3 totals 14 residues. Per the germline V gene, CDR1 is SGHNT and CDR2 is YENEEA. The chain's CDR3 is CASGRSSENSPLHF. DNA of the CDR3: TGTGCCAGCGGCCGCTCGAGCGAGAATTCACCCCTCCACTTT.

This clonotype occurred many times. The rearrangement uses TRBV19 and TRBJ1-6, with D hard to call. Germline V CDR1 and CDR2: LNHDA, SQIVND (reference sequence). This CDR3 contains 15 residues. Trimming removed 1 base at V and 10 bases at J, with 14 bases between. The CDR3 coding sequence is TGTGCCAGTAGTATAGGCGGGGAAGGCAGATCACCCCTCCACTTT. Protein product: CASSIGGEGRSPLHF.

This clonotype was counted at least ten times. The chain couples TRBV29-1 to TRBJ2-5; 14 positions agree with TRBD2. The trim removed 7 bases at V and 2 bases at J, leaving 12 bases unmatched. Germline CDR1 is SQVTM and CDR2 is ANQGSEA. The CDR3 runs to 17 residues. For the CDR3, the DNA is TGCAGCGCCTGCCCCCTGGGACTAGCGGGGGAGCAAGAGACCCAGTACTTC. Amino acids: CSACPLGLAGEQETQYF.

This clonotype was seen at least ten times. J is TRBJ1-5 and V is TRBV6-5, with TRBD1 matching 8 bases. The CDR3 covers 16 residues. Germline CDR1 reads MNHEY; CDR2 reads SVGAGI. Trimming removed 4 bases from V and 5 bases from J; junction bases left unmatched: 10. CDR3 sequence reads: CASSSSQGTGDQPQHF. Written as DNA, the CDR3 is TGTGCCAGCAGTTCATCGCAAGGGACAGGCGATCAGCCCCAGCATTTT.

CDR3 sequence (DNA): TGCGCCAGCAGCCAACCGGGACAGGGGATCTATGGCTACACCTTC. Translated: CASSQPGQGIYGYTF. The rearrangement joins TRBV4-1 to TRBJ1-2, with 10 bases aligning to TRBD1. This CDR3 has 15 amino acids. The V gene end was trimmed by 2 bases and the J gene end by 4 bases; junction bases not matched to a gene: 4. The V gene's germline CDR1 is MGHRA and CDR2 YSYEKL.

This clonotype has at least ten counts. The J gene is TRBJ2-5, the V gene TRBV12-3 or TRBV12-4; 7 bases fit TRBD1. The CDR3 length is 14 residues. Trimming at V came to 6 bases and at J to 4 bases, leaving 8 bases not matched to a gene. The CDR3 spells CASRRGTVGETQYF. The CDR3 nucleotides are TGTGCCAGCAGGCGAGGGACAGTTGGAGAGACCCAGTACTTC.

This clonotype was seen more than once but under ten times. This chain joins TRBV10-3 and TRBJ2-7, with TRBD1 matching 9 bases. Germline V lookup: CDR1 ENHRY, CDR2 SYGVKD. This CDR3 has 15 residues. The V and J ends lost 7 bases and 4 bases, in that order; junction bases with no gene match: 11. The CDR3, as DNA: TGTGCCATCACCCTGGGACAGGGCCCCCTATACGAGCAGTACTTC. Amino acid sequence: CAITLGQGPLYEQYF.